The entry that follows covers one TCR beta chain sequence. The data were obtained in a study of blood T cell repertoires in COVID-19. Looking at the study overall: COVID-19 samples, acute and convalescent, were from the United States, Italy and Spain.

Original data processing: Amplification of reference gene primers provided the estimated nucleated cell counts. This table comes from immunoSEQ multiplex PCR, and its TCRdb copy is limited to in-frame clones, with some not included. V, J and clone size are taken as reported in that table, and D and trimming were inferred from the DNA itself. The sample includes 350,000 to 500,000 clones, 70% to 90% of them seen just once. Trimming took off 4 bases at V and 0 bases at J, with 9 bases between the two ends. The CDR3 has 14 residues. Germline CDR1 and CDR2: MNHEY and SVGAGI. The Seattle patients, enrolled during active infection, were followed longitudinally.

J is TRBJ1-1 and V is TRBV6-5; no definite D call. This sequence was found in a man aged 18 to 30 with COVID-19, enrolled during active disease. Specimen: peripheral blood. The CDR3 nucleotides read TGTGCCAGCAGTTTCGCGGTCATGAACACTGAAGCTTTCTTT. This codes for CASSFAVMNTEAFF.